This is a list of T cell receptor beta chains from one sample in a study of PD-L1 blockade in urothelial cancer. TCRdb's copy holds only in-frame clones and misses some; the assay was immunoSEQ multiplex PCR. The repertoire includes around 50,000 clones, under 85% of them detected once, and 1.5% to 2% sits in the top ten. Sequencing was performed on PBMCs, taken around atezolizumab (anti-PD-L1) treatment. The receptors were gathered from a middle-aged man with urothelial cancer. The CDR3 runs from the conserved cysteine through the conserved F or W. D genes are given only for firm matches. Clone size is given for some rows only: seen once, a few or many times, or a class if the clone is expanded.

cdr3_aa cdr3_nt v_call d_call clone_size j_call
CASSPRDREGNTIYF TGTGCCAGCTCACCACGGGACAGGGAAGGAAACACCATATATTTT TRBV18 TRBD1 once TRBJ1-3
CASSENGPQHF TGTGCCAGCAGTGAGAACGGGCCCCAGCATTTT TRBV2 - - TRBJ1-5
CASSLEGEAGELFF TGTGCCAGCAGCTTAGAGGGGGAAGCCGGGGAGCTGTTTTTT TRBV7-9 - - TRBJ2-2
CASKTGTGTDTQYF TGTGCCAGTAAGACCGGGACAGGCACAGATACGCAGTATTTT TRBV2 TRBD1 - TRBJ2-3
CASSSDRDRSAYEQYF TGTGCCAGCAGTTCGGACCGGGACAGGAGCGCCTACGAGCAGTACTTC TRBV27 TRBD1 - TRBJ2-7
CASSYGDRGYTDTQYF TGTGCCAGCAGTTACGGGGACAGGGGGTACACAGATACGCAGTATTTT TRBV6-5 TRBD1 - TRBJ2-3
CASKGSQGTDTQYF TGCGCCAGCAAGGGGTCGCAGGGGACAGATACGCAGTATTTT TRBV10-1 - once TRBJ2-3
CASSLGQNTEAFF TGTGCCAGCAGTTTAGGGCAGAACACTGAAGCTTTCTTT TRBV27 - - TRBJ1-1
CASSSGTSGRSSYEQYF TGTGCCAGCAGTTCCGGGACTAGCGGGAGGAGCTCCTACGAGCAGTACTTC TRBV27 TRBD2 - TRBJ2-7
CASNTLGAPYNEQFF TGTGCCAGTAACACTCTGGGGGCCCCCTACAATGAGCAGTTCTTC TRBV19 - - TRBJ2-1
CASEFAGGPTGELFF TGTGCCAGCGAGTTTGCAGGGGGCCCCACCGGGGAGCTGTTTTTT TRBV2 TRBD1 - TRBJ2-2